This T cell receptor beta chain was identified during a study of T cell repertoires in cytomegalovirus infection. Whole-study context: It was recently identified HLA-C-restricted and well-studied HLA-B-restricted CMV epitopes that the study used. Matching HLA type, along with CMV infection, was indicated by public TCR beta signatures. General study findings and limits: Identification of carriers of CMV plus the relevant HLA was performed using cumulative public TCR beta family frequency. CMV-specific HLA-C-restricted TCR beta clonotypes dominated the ex vivo response.

In TCRdb, the reads were re-called with MiXCR into one record per CDR3 protein. The sample holds 830,000 or so distinct CDR3 sequences, 30% to 35% seen once. As for this clonotype: The antigen is undetermined.

The CDR3 loop spans 15 amino acids. Germline assignment: CDR1 MNHEY and CDR2 SVGAGI. The V gene end was trimmed by 6 bases and the J gene end by 1 base; junction bases not matched to a gene: 8. V is TRBV6-5 and J is TRBJ2-5; 7 nucleotides agree with TRBD1. The starting material was cultured CD8+ T cells from PBMCs, obtained from culture after CMV antigen stimulation. This receptor was obtained from a human donor in good health (CMV status not recorded). Some clones in this sample may be carry-over from other donors' samples. The CDR3 bases are TGTGCCAGCAGCCCCGAGACAGGGATCCAAGAGACCCAGTACTTC. As protein: CASSPETGIQETQYF.